This passage covers 27 T cell receptor beta chains from one sample sequenced in a study of blood T cell repertoires in COVID-19. This table comes from immunoSEQ multiplex PCR, and its TCRdb copy is limited to in-frame clones, with some not included. The repertoire includes under 150,000 clones, about 86% of them detected once, and roughly 2.2% sits in the top ten. Sequencing was done on a sample of PBMCs or T cells enriched from blood (not recorded which). The receptors shown here come from a middle-aged man with acute COVID-19.

This sequence joins TRBV3-1 (or the pseudogene TRBV3-2) and TRBJ1-2, with a weak D call TRBD1 (6 bases). CDR3 length: 14 amino acids. The germline V gene encodes CDR1 LGHDT and CDR2 YNNKEL (reference sequence). V was trimmed by 4 bases and J by 6 bases, leaving 15 bases between them. In nucleotides, the CDR3 is TGTGCCAGCAGCCTTAGGGGGGGTCTTAATGGCTACACCTTC. Residues: CASSLRGGLNGYTF.

The chain has TRBV2 and TRBJ1-4; D is ambiguous. The CDR3 extends over 12 amino acids. Trimming removed 6 bases at V and 3 bases at J, with 5 bases between. Germline assignment: CDR1 SNHLY and CDR2 FYNNEI. For the CDR3, the DNA is TGTGCCAGCAGGAGGGCTAATGAAAAACTGTTTTTT. As protein: CASRRANEKLFF.

The chain combines TRBV29-1 with TRBJ2-7; 8 bases line up with TRBD1. Unmatched junction bases numbered 0, after V lost 6 bases and J lost 5 bases. The CDR3 runs 10 residues. Germline values: CDR1 SQVTM, CDR2 ANQGSEA. As DNA, the CDR3 is TGCAGCGTGACAGGGGACGAGCAGTACTTC. Its protein product is CSVTGDEQYF.

In nucleotides, the CDR3 is TGTGCCAGCAGTTTAAAGCCGACAGCGAACACCGGGGAGCTGTTTTTT. It codes for CASSLKPTANTGELFF. This sequence joins TRBV27 and TRBJ2-2; weak D call: TRBD1 (5 bases). The CDR3 runs to 16 residues. CDR1 is MNHEY and CDR2 is SMNVEV in the germline V gene (reference sequence). Trimming stripped 2 bases from V and 0 bases from J, with 10 bases between.

This chain uses TRBV12-3 or TRBV12-4 with TRBJ1-1; D unresolved. The CDR3 length is 13 residues. With 2 bases removed from V and 11 bases from J, the gap between germline ends came to 15 bases. The CDR3 protein is CASSLLNREAAFF. The CDR3 DNA follows: TGTGCCAGCAGTTTACTTAATCGTGAAGCGGCTTTCTTT.

The chain links TRBV19 to TRBJ1-1; no reliable D call. The CDR3 loop spans 12 amino acids. Germline V lookup: CDR1 LNHDA, CDR2 SQIVND (reference sequence). V lost 5 bases and J 8 bases, leaving 12 bases between the germline ends. For the CDR3, the DNA is TGTGCCAGTAGTGGCACGACGGAGGAAGCTTTCTTT. Translated: CASSGTTEEAFF.

The chain couples TRBV27 to TRBJ2-7, with 8 positions matching TRBD1. V was pared by 4 bases and J by 2 bases, with 4 bases of the junction left unmatched. Per germline, CDR1 MNHEY and CDR2 SMNVEV (reference sequence). The length of the CDR3 is 14 residues. In nucleotides, the CDR3 is TGTGCCAGCAGTTCCCCGGGACAGGCCTACGAGCAGTACTTC. The encoded protein is CASSSPGQAYEQYF.

A single count supports this clone. The chain has TRBV2 and TRBJ2-4, with 7 bases fitting TRBD1. CDR3 length: 14 amino acids. V lost 3 bases and J lost 8; bases outside the gene matches: 7. In germline, CDR1 is SNHLY, CDR2 FYNNEI. CDR3 region: CASSDGRGPDIQYF. For the CDR3, the DNA is TGTGCCAGCAGTGATGGTAGGGGGCCAGACATTCAGTACTTC. Full variable domain (missing parts from reference TRBV2 and TRBJ2-4): EPEVTQTPSHQVTQMGQEVILRCVPISNHLYFYWYRQILGQKVEFLVSFYNNEISEKSEIFDDQFSVERPDGSNFTLKIRSTKLEDSAMYFCASSDGRGPDIQYFGAGTRLSVL.

V is TRBV27 and J is TRBJ1-5; TRBD1 might be the D (6 bases). The CDR3 is made up of 13 amino acids. Per germline, CDR1 MNHEY and CDR2 SMNVEV (reference sequence). Trimming shortened V by 5 bases and J by 11 bases, and 16 bases separated the two germline ends. CDR3 amino acids: CASSPHGDKAQHF. The CDR3 nucleotides are TGTGCCAGCAGTCCCCACGGGGACAAGGCCCAGCATTTT.

This chain connects TRBV5-8 to TRBJ2-4, with 10 bases that match TRBD1. This CDR3 has 17 residues. V dropped 4 bases and J dropped 2; count of bases not matched to a gene: 9. Germline lookup yields CDR1 SGHTS and CDR2 YDEGEE. CDR3 sequence reads: CASSRWGTGVSKNIQYF. CDR3 DNA: TGTGCCAGCAGCCGCTGGGGGACAGGGGTTTCCAAAAACATTCAGTACTTC.

The chain is built from TRBV6-5 and TRBJ2-1, with 10 bases lining up with TRBD2. J gave up 7 bases and V 4 bases, and 4 bases lay outside the gene matches. The CDR3 is 14 residues long. The germline V gene encodes CDR1 MNHEY and CDR2 SVGAGI. The DNA of the CDR3 is TGTGCCAGCAGTTCCGGGACTAGCGATAATGAGCAGTTCTTC. As protein: CASSSGTSDNEQFF.

This chain links TRBV5-1 with TRBJ2-2; TRBD1 aligns across 8 bases. The germline CDR1 and CDR2 sequences are SGHRS and YFSETQ. The CDR3 covers 15 residues. The V and J ends lost 3 bases and 5 bases, in that order; junction bases with no gene match: 6. The CDR3 protein is CASSSTGGETGELFF. In DNA, the CDR3 is TGCGCCAGCAGCTCTACAGGGGGAGAGACCGGGGAGCTGTTTTTT.

Details on this clone: Sequence at one end of the junction differs from germline and may be a read error. The V and J genes are TRBV6-4 and TRBJ2-7; weak D call: TRBD2 (5 bases). Germline values: CDR1 MRHNA, CDR2 SNTAGT. The CDR3 extends over 14 amino acids. This CDR3 is CASARPGPRRSRFF. The CDR3 DNA is TGTGCCAGCGCAAGACCGGGCCCCAGGAGGAGCAGGTTCTTC.

This chain uses TRBV28 with TRBJ1-2; D is perhaps TRBD1 (6 bases). Trimming cost V 2 bases and J 4 bases, with 8 bases left between them. Germline V CDR1 and CDR2: MDHEN, SYDVKM. The CDR3 length is 13 residues. CDR3 bases: TGTGCCAGCAGTTTAAGGGACACCTATGGCTACACCTTC. It specifies CASSLRDTYGYTF.

This clone was seen only a few times. The rearrangement links TRBV7-9 to TRBJ1-2; a weak D match, TRBD1 (5 bases). Germline assignment: CDR1 SEHNR and CDR2 FQNEAQ (reference sequence). The V end lost 6 bases, the J end lost 3 bases, and 14 bases lay between the germline ends. This CDR3 region has 14 residues. The CDR3 nucleotides are TGTGCCAGCAGTTCCCTTAGGGGCGACTATGGCTACACCTTC. This translates into CASSSLRGDYGYTF.

The J gene is TRBJ2-5, the V gene TRBV3-1 (or the pseudogene TRBV3-2); the D gene is possibly TRBD1 (6 bases). V lost 4 bases to trimming and J lost 1 base, with 7 bases between them. Germline lookup yields CDR1 LGHDT and CDR2 YNNKEL (reference sequence). The CDR3 spans 13 residues. CDR3 DNA: TGTGCCAGCAGCCCCAGGGGCCAAGAGACCCAGTACTTC. It yields the protein CASSPRGQETQYF.

The chain couples TRBV12-3 or TRBV12-4 to TRBJ2-7; TRBD1 matches at 7 bases. V lost 4 bases and J lost 4; bases outside the gene matches: 4. This CDR3 region has 13 residues. As DNA, the CDR3 is TGTGCCAGCAGTTCCCTGACAGGGTACGAGCAGTACTTC. Translated: CASSSLTGYEQYF.

V gene TRBV6-4 combines with J gene TRBJ2-1, with 10 bases aligning to TRBD2. V lost 5 bases, J lost 13 bases, and 11 bases stayed unmatched. The CDR3 consists of 14 residues. Germline assignment: CDR1 MRHNA and CDR2 SNTAGT. CDR3 nucleotides: TGTGCCAGCAGTCTCCAGTTTGGGACTAGCGAACAGTTCTTC. As protein: CASSLQFGTSEQFF.

J is TRBJ1-2 and V is TRBV28; 9 bases align to TRBD1. Germline V lookup: CDR1 MDHEN, CDR2 SYDVKM. With 4 bases clipped from V and 8 bases from J, the junction kept 5 bases outside the gene matches. The CDR3 covers 13 residues. CDR3 DNA: TGTGCCAGCAGTTATGGACAGGGGCTAGGCTACACCTTC. Translated, it gives CASSYGQGLGYTF.

The chain is built from TRBV18 and TRBJ1-1; D is unresolved. Germline V lookup: CDR1 KGHSH, CDR2 LQKENI. Between the trimmed V and J ends, which lost 4 bases and 4 bases, there was a span of 7 bases. The CDR3 totals 12 residues. The CDR3 here is CASSLFSTEAFF. CDR3 in DNA: TGTGCCAGCTCACTATTTAGCACTGAAGCTTTCTTT.

This clone was picked up one time. V and J are TRBV12-3 or TRBV12-4 and TRBJ1-2, with D tentatively TRBD1 (5 bases). The CDR3 loop spans 12 amino acids. The V and J ends lost 3 bases and 6 bases respectively, with 8 bases between them. This CDR3 reads CASSLEGHGYTF. CDR3 sequence (DNA): TGTGCCAGCAGTTTGGAGGGGCATGGCTACACCTTC.

The count of this clone is one. The V call is TRBV18, the J call TRBJ1-1, with TRBD1 matching over 7 bases. Trimming took 0 bases from V and 4 from J; bases not matched to a gene: 5. The CDR3 length is 15 residues. Germline V CDR1 and CDR2: KGHSH, LQKENI. In nucleotides, the CDR3 is TGTGCCAGCTCACCACCGAGGGCAGGGGGCACTGAAGCTTTCTTT. This codes for CASSPPRAGGTEAFF. Together with reference TRBV18 and TRBJ1-1, the CDR3 gives the full variable domain: NAGVMQNPRHLVRRRGQEARLRCSPMKGHSHVYWYRQLPEEGLKFMVYLQKENIIDESGMPKERFSAEFPKEGPSILRIQQVVRGDSAAYFCASSPPRAGGTEAFFGQGTRLTVV.

V and J are TRBV19 and TRBJ2-1, with a tentative D call TRBD1 (5 bases). Germline lookup yields CDR1 LNHDA and CDR2 SQIVND (reference sequence). V dropped 1 base and J dropped 0 bases, with 7 bases sitting between them. CDR3 length equals 15 residues. The CDR3 nucleotides read TGTGCCAGTAGTATAGTGACAGCCTCCTACAATGAGCAGTTCTTC. Its translation: CASSIVTASYNEQFF.

The chain joins TRBV27 to TRBJ2-7; TRBD2 aligns across 10 bases. The V gene end was trimmed by 4 bases and the J gene end by 9 bases; junction bases not matched to a gene: 9. The germline CDR1 and CDR2 sequences are MNHEY and SMNVEV (reference sequence). CDR3 length equals 14 residues. The CDR3 DNA reads as TGTGCCAGCAGTTCCGGGACTAGCGTCATGGGGCAGTACTTC. As protein: CASSSGTSVMGQYF.

This chain links TRBV12-3 or TRBV12-4 with TRBJ1-2; a possible D gene is TRBD1 (6 bases). CDR3 length: 13 residues. Trimming removed 2 bases from V and 4 bases from J, with 8 bases in between. CDR3 coding DNA: TGTGCCAGCAGTTTACACAGGGCCTATGGCTACACCTTC. Protein: CASSLHRAYGYTF.

The chain uses TRBV7-3 and TRBJ2-5; 14 bases map to TRBD2. J lost 5 bases, V lost 2 bases, and 4 bases had no gene match. The germline V gene has CDR1 SGHTA and CDR2 FQGTGA. The CDR3 has 16 amino acids. The CDR3 here is CASSLGTSGGVETQYF. DNA of the CDR3: TGTGCCAGCAGCTTAGGGACTAGCGGGGGCGTGGAGACCCAGTACTTC.

The chain uses TRBV7-2 and TRBJ2-1, with D uncertain. Germline assignment: CDR1 SGHTA and CDR2 FQGNSA. This CDR3 has 14 residues. V lost 4 bases, J lost 8 bases, and 15 bases lay in between. This CDR3 reads CASSSLLIDHEQFF. CDR3 DNA: TGTGCCAGCAGCTCGCTTCTTATAGATCATGAGCAGTTCTTC.